Given below is one T cell receptor beta chain in context. This CDR3 is built from 14 residues. Trimming took 5 bases from V and 3 from J, leaving 8 bases between them. Germline assignment: CDR1 SGHDN and CDR2 FVKESK. Time point reported: pre-treatment sample, taken before nivolumab and TIL therapy. Tumor tissue came from excised metastases, mostly pleural nodules or supraclavicular lymph nodes. The immunoSEQ assay was v3. The table came from immunoSEQ multiplex PCR; TCRdb's copy has only in-frame clones and leaves some out. The repertoire includes about 6,400 clones, around 69% of them detected once, and approximately 5.1% sits in the top ten. The sample comes from a study of TIL therapy for anti-PD-1-resistant metastatic lung cancer. On the study more broadly: Most patients had lung adenocarcinoma; several tumors were EGFR-mutant, two ALK-rearranged; half smoked currently or formerly.

The sequence came from a person aged 25 to 85 with non-small cell lung cancer. The sample here was tumor tissue, taken at baseline. This rearrangement joins TRBV14 to TRBJ2-6; D uncertain. This chain's CDR3 is CASSSDSGANVLTF. In nucleotides, the CDR3 is TGTGCCAGCAGCTCTGATAGTGGGGCCAACGTCCTGACTTTC.